This TCR beta chain was captured by sequencing in a study of blood T cell repertoires in COVID-19. Background on the study: Samples representing acute and convalescent COVID-19 were sourced from the United States, Italy and Spain. Nucleic acid was either cDNA or gDNA, and it came from T cells, B-cell-depleted T cells, or PBMCs.

This clone was recorded a few times. In the original workflow: Using reference gene primer amplification, nucleated cell counts were estimated. Clones were read by immunoSEQ multiplex PCR, and TCRdb kept only the in-frame ones, dropping some. V and J calls and clone size are as listed in that table; D and trimming were resolved from the DNA. The data contain more than 75,000 clones, about 80% of them singletons. This TCR was sampled from a human donor in a cohort sampled during active COVID-19. The sample comprised peripheral blood.

CDR3 coding DNA: TGTGCCAGCAGCGTAGACGACAGGGGACACAATGAGCAGTTCTTC. This translates into CASSVDDRGHNEQFF. The chain combines TRBV9 with TRBJ2-1, with 8 bases matching TRBD1. The CDR3 totals 15 residues. J gave up 5 bases and V 0 bases, and 4 bases lay outside the gene matches. The germline V gene has CDR1 SGDLS and CDR2 YYNGEE.